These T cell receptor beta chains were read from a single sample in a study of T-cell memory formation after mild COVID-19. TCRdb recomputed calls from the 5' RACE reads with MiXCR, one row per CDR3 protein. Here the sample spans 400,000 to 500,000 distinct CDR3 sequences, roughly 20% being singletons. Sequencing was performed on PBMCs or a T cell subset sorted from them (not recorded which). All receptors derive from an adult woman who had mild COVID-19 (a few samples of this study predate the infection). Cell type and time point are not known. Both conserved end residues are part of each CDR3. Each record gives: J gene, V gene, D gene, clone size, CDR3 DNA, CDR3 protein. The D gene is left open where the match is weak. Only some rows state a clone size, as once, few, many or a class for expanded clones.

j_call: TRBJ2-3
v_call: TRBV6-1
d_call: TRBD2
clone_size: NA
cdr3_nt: TGTGCCAGCAGTGGGCCTGCTGGACTAGCGGGCCCGGGAGGCACAGATACGCAGTATTTT
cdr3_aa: CASSGPAGLAGPGGTDTQYF

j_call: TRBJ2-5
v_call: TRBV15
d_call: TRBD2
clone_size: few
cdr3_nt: TGTGCCACCAGCAGAGAACTAGCGGGGGGTCCGTACCAAGAGACCCAGTACTTC
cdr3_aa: CATSRELAGGPYQETQYF

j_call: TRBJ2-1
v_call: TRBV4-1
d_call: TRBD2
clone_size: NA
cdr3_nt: TGCGCCAGCAGCCTTGGACTAGCGGGATTCTACAATGAGCAGTTCTTC
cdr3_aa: CASSLGLAGFYNEQFF

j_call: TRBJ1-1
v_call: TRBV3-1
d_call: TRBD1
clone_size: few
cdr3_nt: TGTGCCAGCAGCCAAGCCGCCGGGACAGGGATGAACACTGAAGCTTTCTTT
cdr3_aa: CASSQAAGTGMNTEAFF

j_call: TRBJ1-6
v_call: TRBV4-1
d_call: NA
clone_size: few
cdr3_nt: TGCGCCAGCAGCCCGGACAGTATTAATTCACCCCTCCACTTT
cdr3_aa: CASSPDSINSPLHF

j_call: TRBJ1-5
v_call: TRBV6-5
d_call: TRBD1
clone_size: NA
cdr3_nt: TGTGCCAGCAGCCAGGGCCCGGTGACAGGGCTCGATCAGCCCCAGCATTTT
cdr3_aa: CASSQGPVTGLDQPQHF

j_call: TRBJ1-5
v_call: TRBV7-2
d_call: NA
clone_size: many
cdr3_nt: TGTGCCAGCAGCTCTCTCAGGACAGCCGATCAGCCCCAGCATTTT
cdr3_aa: CASSSLRTADQPQHF

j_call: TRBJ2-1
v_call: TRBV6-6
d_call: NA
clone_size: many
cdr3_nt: TGTGCCAGCAGTTCGACAGGCGCTGAGCAGTTCTTC
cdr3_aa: CASSSTGAEQFF

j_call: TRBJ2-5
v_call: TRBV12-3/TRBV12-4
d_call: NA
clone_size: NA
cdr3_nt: TGTGCCAGCAGTTTAAAGGGGCCACATAGAGAGACCCAGTACTTC
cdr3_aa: CASSLKGPHRETQYF

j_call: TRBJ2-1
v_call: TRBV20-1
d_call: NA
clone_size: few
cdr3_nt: TGCAGTGCTGGCCGGACTGCAGACAATGAGCAGTTCTTC
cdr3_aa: CSAGRTADNEQFF

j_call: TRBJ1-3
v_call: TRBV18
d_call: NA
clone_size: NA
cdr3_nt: TGTGCCAGCTCACCCGACACCCGGGGGACCATATATTTT
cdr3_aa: CASSPDTRGTIYF

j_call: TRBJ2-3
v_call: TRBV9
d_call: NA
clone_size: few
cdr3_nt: TGTGCCAGCAGCCACGGGAGTTCCGCAGATACGCAGTATTTT
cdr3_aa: CASSHGSSADTQYF

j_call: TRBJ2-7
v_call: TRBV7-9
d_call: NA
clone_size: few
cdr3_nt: TGTGCCAGCAGCTCCACCATGACAGTTACCTACGAGCAGTACTTC
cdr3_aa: CASSSTMTVTYEQYF

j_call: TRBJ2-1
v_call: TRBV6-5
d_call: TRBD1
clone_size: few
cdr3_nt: TGTGCCAGCAGTTACCCAGGCCCCAAACAGGGGCCGACCTACAATGAGCAGTTCTTC
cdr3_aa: CASSYPGPKQGPTYNEQFF

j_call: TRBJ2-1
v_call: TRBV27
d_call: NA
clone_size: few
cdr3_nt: TGTGCCAGCACCCCCCTAGCGTCCCTATACAATGAGCAGTTCTTC
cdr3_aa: CASTPLASLYNEQFF

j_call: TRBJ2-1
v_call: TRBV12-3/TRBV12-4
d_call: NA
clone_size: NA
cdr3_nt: TGTGCCAGCCGCAACCACGGGGGGCTGACCAATGAGCAGTTCTTC
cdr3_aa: CASRNHGGLTNEQFF

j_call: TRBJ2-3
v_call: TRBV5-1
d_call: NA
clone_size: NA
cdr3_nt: TGCGCCAGCAGCTGGCCACCCAACACAGATACGCAGTATTTT
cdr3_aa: CASSWPPNTDTQYF

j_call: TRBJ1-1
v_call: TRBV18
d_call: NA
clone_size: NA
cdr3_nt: TGTGCCAGCTCACCACAATCGGGGGGCACTGAAGCTTTCTTT
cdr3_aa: CASSPQSGGTEAFF

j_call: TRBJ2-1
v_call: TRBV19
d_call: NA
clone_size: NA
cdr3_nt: TGTGCCAGTAGTTGGGGGGTTGAGGAGCAGTTCTTC
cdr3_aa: CASSWGVEEQFF

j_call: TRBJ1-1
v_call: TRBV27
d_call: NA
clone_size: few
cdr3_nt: TGTGCCAGCAGTTACGCCGCAGGGTCTGAAGCTTTCTTT
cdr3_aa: CASSYAAGSEAFF

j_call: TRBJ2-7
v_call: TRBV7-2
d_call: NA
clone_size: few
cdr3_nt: TGTGCCAGCAGCTTCGTCCCGGGACGGGACGAGCAGTACTTC
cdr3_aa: CASSFVPGRDEQYF

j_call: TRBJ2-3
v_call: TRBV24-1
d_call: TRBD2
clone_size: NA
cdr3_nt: TGTGCCACCAGTGTCACTAGCGGGAGAACAGATACGCAGTATTTT
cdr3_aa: CATSVTSGRTDTQYF

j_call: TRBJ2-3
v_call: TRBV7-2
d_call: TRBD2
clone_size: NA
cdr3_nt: TGTGCCAGCAGCTTGGCCGGGACTAGCCACCTTTGGGGCACAGATACGCAGTATTTT
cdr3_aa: CASSLAGTSHLWGTDTQYF

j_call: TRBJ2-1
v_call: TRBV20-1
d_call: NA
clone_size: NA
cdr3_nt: TGCAGTGCTAGGTCGGGGGGCAACAATGAGCAGTTCTTC
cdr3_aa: CSARSGGNNEQFF

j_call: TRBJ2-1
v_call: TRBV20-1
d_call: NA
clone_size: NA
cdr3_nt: TGCAGTGCTAGAGATAGACCGGGAGTCTCCTACAATGAGCAGTTCTTC
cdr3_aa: CSARDRPGVSYNEQFF

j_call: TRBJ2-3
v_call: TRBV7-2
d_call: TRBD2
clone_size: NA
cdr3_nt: TGTGCCAGCAGCCTAAGCGGGAGCCCCTCAGATACGCAGTATTTT
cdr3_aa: CASSLSGSPSDTQYF

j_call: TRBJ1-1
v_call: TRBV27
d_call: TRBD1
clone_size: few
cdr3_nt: TGTGCCAGCAGTTTTACGGGACAGGGGAGGATGAACACTGAAGCTTTCTTT
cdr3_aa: CASSFTGQGRMNTEAFF

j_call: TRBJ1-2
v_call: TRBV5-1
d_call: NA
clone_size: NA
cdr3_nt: TGCGCCAGCAGCTCCCGGGACCTCTATGGCTACACCTTC
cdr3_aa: CASSSRDLYGYTF

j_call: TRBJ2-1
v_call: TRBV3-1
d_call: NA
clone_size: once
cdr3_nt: TGTGCCAGCAGCCCAGTCCTGGGGGCGCGTAATGAGCAGTTCTTC
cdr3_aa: CASSPVLGARNEQFF

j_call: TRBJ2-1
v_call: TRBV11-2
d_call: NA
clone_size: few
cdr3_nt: TGTGCCAGCAGCCCTATCATTTGGGGGCACAATGAGCAGTTCTTC
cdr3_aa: CASSPIIWGHNEQFF